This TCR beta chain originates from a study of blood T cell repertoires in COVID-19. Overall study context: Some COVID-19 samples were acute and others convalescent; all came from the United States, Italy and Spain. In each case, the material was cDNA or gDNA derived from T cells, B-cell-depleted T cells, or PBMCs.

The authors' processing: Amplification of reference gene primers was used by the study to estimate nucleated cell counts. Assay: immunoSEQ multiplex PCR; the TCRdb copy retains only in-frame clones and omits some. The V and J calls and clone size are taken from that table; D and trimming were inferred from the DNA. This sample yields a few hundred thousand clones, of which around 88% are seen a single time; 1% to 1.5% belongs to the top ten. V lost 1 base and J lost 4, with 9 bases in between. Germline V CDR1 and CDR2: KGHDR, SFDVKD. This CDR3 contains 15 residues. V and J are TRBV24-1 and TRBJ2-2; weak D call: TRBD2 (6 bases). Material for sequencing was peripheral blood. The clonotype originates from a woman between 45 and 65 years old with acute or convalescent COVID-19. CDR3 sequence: CATSDLEGGTGELFF. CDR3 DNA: TGTGCCACCAGTGATTTAGAGGGAGGCACCGGGGAGCTGTTTTTT.